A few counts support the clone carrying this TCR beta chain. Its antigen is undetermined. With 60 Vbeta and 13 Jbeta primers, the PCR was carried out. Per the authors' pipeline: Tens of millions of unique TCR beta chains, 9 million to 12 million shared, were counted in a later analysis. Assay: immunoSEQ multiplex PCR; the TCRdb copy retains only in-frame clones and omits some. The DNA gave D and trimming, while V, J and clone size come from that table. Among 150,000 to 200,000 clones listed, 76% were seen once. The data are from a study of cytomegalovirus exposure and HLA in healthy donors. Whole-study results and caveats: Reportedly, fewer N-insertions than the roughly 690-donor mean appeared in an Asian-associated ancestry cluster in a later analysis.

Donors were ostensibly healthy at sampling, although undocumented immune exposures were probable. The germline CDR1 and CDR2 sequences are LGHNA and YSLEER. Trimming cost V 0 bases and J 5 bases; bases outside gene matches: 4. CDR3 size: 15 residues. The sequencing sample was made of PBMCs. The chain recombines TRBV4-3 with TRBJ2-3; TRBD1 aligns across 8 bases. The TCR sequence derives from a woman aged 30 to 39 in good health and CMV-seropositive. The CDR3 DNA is TGCGCCAGCAGCCAAGACCGGGACAGGAAAGATACGCAGTATTTT. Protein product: CASSQDRDRKDTQYF.